What follows describes a single TCR beta chain. Trimming took 5 bases from V and 0 from J, leaving 10 bases between them. This CDR3 is 14 amino acids long. Germline CDR1 SEHNR, CDR2 FQNEAQ (reference sequence). These data belong to a study of T cells in Graves' hyperthyroidism and ophthalmopathy. Amplified TCR beta CDR3 regions came from RNA transcripts. In the first-round RT-PCR of the TCR CDR3, the HTBI primer set was used. MiXCR, run by TCRdb on the multiplex PCR reads, gives a single entry per CDR3 protein. The sample holds 600,000 to 900,000 distinct CDR3 sequences, about a sixth seen once. This chain connects TRBV7-9 to TRBJ2-5, with unresolved D. This sequence was found in a man younger than 35 with Graves' hyperthyroidism. The sample taken for sequencing was blood. The CDR3 here is CASSRTENQETQYF. As DNA, the CDR3 is TGTGCCAGCAGCCGGACGGAGAACCAAGAGACCCAGTACTTC.